This T cell receptor beta chain emerged from a study of identical twins. CDR1 is SGHTA and CDR2 is FQGNSA in the germline V gene. This CDR3 has 15 residues. The ends lost 2 bases at V and 2 bases at J; junction bases unmatched: 6. General study findings and limits: Excess sharing between twins was weaker in beta out-of-frame sequences. Cord blood beta clonotypes that were abundant carried fewer insertions, and memory repertoires showed no such trend. It was cross-sectional statistical analysis, not following the same donors, that the conclusions relied on. Monozygotic twin pairs showed more out-of-frame TCR alpha sharing than models estimated.

TCRdb re-analysed the 5' RACE reads in MiXCR, keeping a single row per CDR3 protein. The data contain approximately 1.8 million distinct CDR3 sequences, roughly a third of them singletons. This clonotype occurred a few times. Its antigen is still unknown. The sequence came from a newborn girl in good health. The chain is built from TRBV7-2 and TRBJ2-7, with 7 bases fitting TRBD1. The material sequenced was cord blood. The CDR3, as DNA: TGTGCCAGCAGCTTACGGACAGGAAGGCCCTACGAGCAGTACTTC. This sequence encodes CASSLRTGRPYEQYF.